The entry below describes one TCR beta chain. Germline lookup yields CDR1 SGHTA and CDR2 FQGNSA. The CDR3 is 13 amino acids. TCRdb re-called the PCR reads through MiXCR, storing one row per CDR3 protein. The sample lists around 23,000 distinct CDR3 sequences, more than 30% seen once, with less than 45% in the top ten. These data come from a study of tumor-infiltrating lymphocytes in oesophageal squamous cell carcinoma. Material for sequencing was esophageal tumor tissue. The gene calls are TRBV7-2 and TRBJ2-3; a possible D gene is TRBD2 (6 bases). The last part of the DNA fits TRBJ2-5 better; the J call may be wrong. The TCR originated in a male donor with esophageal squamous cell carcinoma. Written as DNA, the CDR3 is TGTGCCAGCAGCTTATCTGGGGGGGAGACCCAGTACTTC. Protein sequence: CASSLSGGETQYF.